This T cell receptor (beta chain) was identified in a study of human T cells and chemical hapten exposure. Indicated time point: patch test 3, about 24 weeks after DPC sensitization. Indicated treatment: therapeutic diphenylcyclopropenone sensitization with weekly scalp DPC. TCRdb re-derived calls from the RACE reads in MiXCR, one entry per CDR3 protein. Among about 190,000 distinct CDR3 sequences listed, more than 20% were seen once. The receptor's source is a woman in her thirties or forties with alopecia areata. Some clones in this sample may be carry-over from other donors' samples. The starting material was whole blood, obtained in connection with sensitization to the hapten diphenylcyclopropenone (DPC).

As DNA, the CDR3 is TGTGCCAGCAGCCCAGTAGGACAGCCCTCCTCTGGGGCCAACGTCCTGACTTTC. Its protein product is CASSPVGQPSSGANVLTF. The genes are TRBV7-9 and TRBJ2-6; weak D call: TRBD1 (6 bases). The CDR3 totals 18 residues. The V and J ends lost 5 bases and 0 bases respectively, with 17 bases between them. Germline V gives CDR1 SEHNR, CDR2 FQNEAQ (reference sequence).